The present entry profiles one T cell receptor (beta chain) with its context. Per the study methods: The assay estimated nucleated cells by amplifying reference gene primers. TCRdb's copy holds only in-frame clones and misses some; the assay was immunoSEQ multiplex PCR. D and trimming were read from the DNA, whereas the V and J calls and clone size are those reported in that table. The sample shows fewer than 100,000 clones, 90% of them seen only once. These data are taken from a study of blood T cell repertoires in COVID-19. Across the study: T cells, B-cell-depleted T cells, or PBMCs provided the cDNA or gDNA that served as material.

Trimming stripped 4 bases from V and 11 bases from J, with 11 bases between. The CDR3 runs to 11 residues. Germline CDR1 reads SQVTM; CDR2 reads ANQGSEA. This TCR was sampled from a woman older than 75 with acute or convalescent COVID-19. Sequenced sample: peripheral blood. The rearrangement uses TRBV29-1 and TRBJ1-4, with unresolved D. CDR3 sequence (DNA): TGCAGCGTTGCGGAGGGTGGGAAACTGTTTTTT. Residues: CSVAEGGKLFF.